The source of this T cell receptor beta chain is a study of blood T cell repertoires in COVID-19. Germline V gene sequence: CDR1 SEHNR, CDR2 FQNEAQ (reference sequence). The CDR3 loop spans 14 amino acids. J was trimmed by 6 bases and V by 5 bases; bases with no gene match: 5. This table comes from immunoSEQ multiplex PCR, and its TCRdb copy is limited to in-frame clones, with some not included. The profile shows tens of thousands of clones, roughly 89% of them singletons. V gene TRBV7-9 combines with J gene TRBJ2-7, with 12 bases matching TRBD1. Sample: peripheral blood. The source of this sequence is a human donor with acute or convalescent COVID-19. The donor label of this sample is uncertain. The DNA of the CDR3 is TGTGCCAGCAGCGTACCGGGACAGGGGGCCGAGCAGTACTTC. Protein product: CASSVPGQGAEQYF.